This T cell receptor beta chain was observed in a study of shared clonotypes between healthy human individuals. Whole-study results and caveats: Several donors held about 5% of naive CD4 clonotypes in common.

Germline CDR1 and CDR2: GTSNPN and SVGIG (reference sequence). The V end lost 5 bases, the J end lost 6 bases, and 4 bases lay between the germline ends. This CDR3 is built from 10 residues. In this sample, this clone turned up once. What it binds is not known. The method was immunoSEQ multiplex PCR; TCRdb's version includes in-frame clones alone and lacks a portion of them. Of 1.5 million to 2.5 million clones in the sample, around 96% were seen once. Naive CD8 cells, CD45RO-negative and positively selected for CCR7, excluded terminally differentiated effector memory CD45RA+ cells. Input material: naive CD8+ T cells sorted from blood. The clonotype was recovered from a man in his late teens or twenties in good health. The chain couples TRBV30 to TRBJ2-2; D call uncertain. CDR3 region: CAWWSGELFF. The CDR3 nucleotides are TGTGCCTGGTGGTCCGGGGAGCTGTTTTTT.